The 19 T cell receptor beta chains reported below all come from one sample, sequenced in a study of T cells in Graves' hyperthyroidism and ophthalmopathy. Template material for amplifying TCR beta CDR3 regions consisted of RNA transcripts. A set of HTBI primers served as the primers for a first-round RT-PCR of the TCR CDR3. One entry per CDR3 protein results from TCRdb running MiXCR on the multiplex PCR reads. Seen here are 200,000 to 250,000 distinct CDR3 sequences, around 16% observed once, and the top ten hold just under 45%. Material for sequencing was blood. The source of these receptors is a man between 40 and 49 years old with Graves' hyperthyroidism.

This clonotype occurred many times. The chain recombines TRBV6-2 or TRBV6-3 with TRBJ1-1, with TRBD1 identical over 10 bases. The ends lost 2 bases at V and 0 bases at J; junction bases unmatched: 9. In germline, CDR1 is MNHEY, CDR2 SVGEGT. The CDR3 has 18 amino acids. CDR3 nucleotide sequence: TGTGCCAGCAGTTACCCGGCGACAGGGGGCCCTTTGAACACTGAAGCTTTCTTT. Its protein is CASSYPATGGPLNTEAFF.

This clonotype appeared many times. This chain joins TRBV7-2 and TRBJ2-1; the match to TRBD2 covers 12 bases. V trimming: 6 bases; J trimming: 14 bases; junction bases outside the gene matches: 8. This CDR3 region has 13 residues. The germline V gene has CDR1 SGHTA and CDR2 FQGNSA. The CDR3 sequence is CASRMTSGGSEFF. CDR3 DNA: TGTGCCAGCAGGATGACTAGCGGGGGATCAGAGTTCTTC.

The chain employs TRBV4-3 and TRBJ1-4; D unclear. Germline loops: CDR1 LGHNA, CDR2 YSLEER. V lost 0 bases and J lost 8, with 10 bases in between. The length of the CDR3 is 14 residues. The CDR3 sequence is CASSQDSGREKLFF. Written as DNA, the CDR3 is TGCGCCAGCAGCCAAGATAGTGGGAGAGAAAAACTGTTTTTT.

Comment on this clonotype: A read error may be the cause here, since a much bigger clone is one base away. The final CDR3 position lacks the conserved phenylalanine or tryptophan, pointing to a likely read error. This chain uses TRBV20-1 with TRBJ2-7; D might be TRBD1 or TRBD2, each matching 6 bases. This CDR3 has 12 amino acids. V lost 5 bases to trimming and J lost 9 bases, with 17 bases between them. Germline-derived CDR1 and CDR2 are DFQATT and SNEGSKA (reference sequence). The CDR3 DNA sequence: TGCAGTGCTCCCCATGGGGGGCGAGGGCAGTACCTC. Protein sequence: CSAPHGGRGQYL.

There are a few counts of this clonotype. The junction does not match germline at one end; this may be a read error. The chain links TRBV24-1 to TRBJ2-5; perhaps TRBD1 as D (5 bases). The germline gives CDR1 KGHDR, CDR2 SFDVKD. The CDR3 sequence is 15 residues long. The CDR3 is CATSDTRTSQETRYF. The CDR3 DNA reads as TGTGCCACCAGTGATACCCGGACATCCCAAGAGACCCGGTACTTC.

Many counts were recorded for this clonotype. The gene calls are TRBV20-1 and TRBJ2-7; a possible D gene is TRBD1 (6 bases). V shed 0 bases and J shed 7 bases, with 16 bases lying between them. The CDR3 has 14 amino acids. Germline V gene sequence: CDR1 DFQATT, CDR2 SNEGSKA (reference sequence). The DNA of the CDR3 is TGCAGTGCTAGAGACTACAGGGCCTCCGGGGAGCAGTACTTC. Translation gives CSARDYRASGEQYF.

The table lists this clonotype with many counts. V is TRBV2 and J is TRBJ1-1; D is possibly TRBD1 (5 bases). Germline CDR1 SNHLY, CDR2 FYNNEI. The V and J ends lost 7 bases and 1 base respectively, with 10 bases between them. The CDR3 sequence is 13 residues long. The CDR3 coding sequence is TGTGCCAGCAATCTGGACACGAACACTGAAGCTTTCTTT. It translates to CASNLDTNTEAFF.

With regard to this clonotype: A junction end diverges from the germline sequence, so it may reflect a read error. The rearrangement links TRBV6-2 or TRBV6-3 to TRBJ2-2, with 7 positions matching TRBD2. Per germline, CDR1 MNHEY and CDR2 SVGEGT. The CDR3 consists of 16 residues. CDR3 amino acids: CATLLGAGLGTVELFF. CDR3 DNA: TGTGCCACCCTCCTTGGAGCGGGGCTGGGAACCGTGGAGCTGTTTTTT.

The chain has TRBV6-1 and TRBJ2-7; D might be TRBD1 (6 bases). The germline V and J ends were trimmed by 6 bases and 2 bases, with 14 bases remaining between them. The CDR3 covers 14 residues. CDR1 and CDR2 (germline): MNHNS, SASEGT. CDR3 in DNA: TGTGCCAGCAGAACCGGGACACCTCCCTACGAGCAGTACTTC. Translating it yields CASRTGTPPYEQYF.

Concerning this clonotype itself: Its ends do not fully match the called genes, so a read error is possible. The rearrangement joins TRBV7-3 to TRBJ2-3; TRBD2 aligns across 9 bases. In germline, CDR1 is SGHTA, CDR2 FQGTGA. This CDR3 comprises 17 residues. The CDR3 here is CASSVTGVARGGDTQYF. The CDR3 DNA reads as TGTGCCAGCAGCGTAACCGGGGTAGCGCGGGGGGGGGATACGCAGTATTTT.

This clonotype was counted only a few times. The chain carries TRBV10-3 and TRBJ1-2; D not certain. V lost 0 bases, J lost 0 bases, and 11 bases lay in between. Looked up from germline, CDR1 is ENHRY and CDR2 is SYGVKD. This CDR3 has 16 residues. For the CDR3, the DNA is TGTGCCATCAGTGAGTCGACGACATCAGCTAACTATGGCTACACCTTC. It specifies CAISESTTSANYGYTF.

The chain is built from TRBV2 and TRBJ1-4; the D gene is possibly TRBD1 (6 bases). Trimming left V 4 bases short and J 8 bases short, with 11 bases between. Germline V lookup: CDR1 SNHLY, CDR2 FYNNEI. CDR3 length: 13 amino acids. The CDR3 protein is CASSVGGGEKLFF. The CDR3 DNA reads TGTGCCAGCAGTGTTGGGGGCGGAGAAAAACTGTTTTTT.

This clonotype was counted many times. This chain links TRBV7-2 with TRBJ2-7; 12 bases match TRBD1. The germline CDR1 and CDR2 sequences are SGHTA and FQGNSA. CDR3 length equals 16 residues. Trimming at V came to 5 bases and at J to 0 bases, leaving 5 bases not matched to a gene. The CDR3 region has the DNA TGTGCCAGCAGCCCCGGGACAGGGGGCGTCTCCTACGAGCAGTACTTC. This gives the protein CASSPGTGGVSYEQYF.

This clonotype was detected many times. This chain uses TRBV7-2 with TRBJ2-5; 9 bases are shared with TRBD1. The germline V gene encodes CDR1 SGHTA and CDR2 FQGNSA. The V gene end was trimmed by 5 bases and the J gene end by 5 bases; junction bases not matched to a gene: 9. The CDR3 is made up of 15 amino acids. CDR3 sequence (DNA): TGTGCCAGCAGCCCATACAGGGGGCAGTTCGAGACCCAGTACTTC. Protein: CASSPYRGQFETQYF.

This clonotype was found many times. The CDR3 spells CASSLAGGPRYEQFF. In DNA form, the CDR3 reads TGCGCCAGCAGCTTGGCGGGGGGCCCCCGATACGAGCAGTTCTTC. The chain employs TRBV5-1 and TRBJ2-1; D possibly corresponds to TRBD2 (7 bases). The CDR3 runs 15 residues. Per germline, CDR1 SGHRS and CDR2 YFSETQ. Trimming removed 0 bases from V and 10 bases from J, with 17 bases in between.

The V gene is TRBV24-1, the J gene TRBJ1-2; a possible D gene is TRBD1 (5 bases). CDR3 length: 13 residues. Germline assignment: CDR1 KGHDR and CDR2 SFDVKD. Trimming pared 6 bases from V and 8 bases from J, leaving 15 bases between. The CDR3 reads CATSLGTPGGYTF. CDR3 sequence (DNA): TGTGCCACCAGTCTCGGGACCCCGGGGGGCTACACCTTC.

About this clonotype itself: Because the CDR3 is missing its conserved closing phenylalanine or tryptophan, this is likely a read error. The V call is TRBV7-9, the J call TRBJ2-7, with 7 bases identical to TRBD2. This CDR3 contains 14 residues. Germline lookup yields CDR1 SEHNR and CDR2 FQNEAQ (reference sequence). The V gene end was trimmed by 4 bases and the J gene end by 3 bases; junction bases not matched to a gene: 6. The chain's CDR3 is CASSSTSGGYEQYS. The CDR3 bases are TGTGCCAGCAGCTCCACTTCGGGGGGCTACGAGCAGTACTCC.

The chain is built from TRBV7-9 and TRBJ2-3, with 11 bases aligning to TRBD2. Unmatched junction bases numbered 10, after V lost 10 bases and J lost 4 bases. Germline CDR1 SEHNR, CDR2 FQNEAQ (reference sequence). CDR3 size: 15 residues. In nucleotides, the CDR3 is TGTGCCACCGCCCCGGGACTAGCGGACTCAGATACGCAGTATTTT. Residues: CATAPGLADSDTQYF.

This clonotype showed up many times. The rearrangement joins TRBV5-1 to TRBJ2-7, with 9 bases matching TRBD1. Germline values: CDR1 SGHRS, CDR2 YFSETQ. The CDR3 length is 16 residues. Unmatched junction bases numbered 7, after V lost 0 bases and J lost 3 bases. The CDR3 bases are TGCGCCAGCAGCTTGGCCGTTGGACAGGGGATCTACGAGCAGTACTTC. Translation: CASSLAVGQGIYEQYF.